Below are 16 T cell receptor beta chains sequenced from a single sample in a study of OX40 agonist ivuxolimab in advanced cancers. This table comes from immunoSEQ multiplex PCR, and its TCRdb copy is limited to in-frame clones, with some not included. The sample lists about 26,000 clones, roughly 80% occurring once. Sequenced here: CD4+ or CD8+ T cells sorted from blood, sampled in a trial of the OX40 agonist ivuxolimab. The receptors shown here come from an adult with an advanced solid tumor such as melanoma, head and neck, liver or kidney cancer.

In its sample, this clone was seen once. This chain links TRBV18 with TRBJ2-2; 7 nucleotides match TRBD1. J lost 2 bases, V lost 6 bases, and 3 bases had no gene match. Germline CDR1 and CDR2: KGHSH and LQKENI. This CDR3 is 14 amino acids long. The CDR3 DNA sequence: TGTGCCAGCTCTTGGGACAGCAACACCGGGGAGCTGTTTTTT. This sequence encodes CASSWDSNTGELFF.

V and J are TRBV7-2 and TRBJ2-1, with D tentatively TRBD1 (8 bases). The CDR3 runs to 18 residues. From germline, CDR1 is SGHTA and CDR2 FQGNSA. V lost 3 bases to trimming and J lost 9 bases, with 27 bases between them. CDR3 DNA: TGTGCCAGCAGCTTCAACCCTAGACAGCGGAACAGGGGGGGTGAGCAGTTCTTC. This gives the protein CASSFNPRQRNRGGEQFF.

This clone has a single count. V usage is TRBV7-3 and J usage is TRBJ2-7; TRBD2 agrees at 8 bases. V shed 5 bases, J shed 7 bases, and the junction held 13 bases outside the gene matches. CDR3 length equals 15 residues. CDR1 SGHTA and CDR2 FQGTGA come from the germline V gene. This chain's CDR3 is CASSPGGGSQREQYF. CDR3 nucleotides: TGTGCCAGCAGCCCAGGCGGGGGGTCCCAAAGAGAGCAGTACTTC.

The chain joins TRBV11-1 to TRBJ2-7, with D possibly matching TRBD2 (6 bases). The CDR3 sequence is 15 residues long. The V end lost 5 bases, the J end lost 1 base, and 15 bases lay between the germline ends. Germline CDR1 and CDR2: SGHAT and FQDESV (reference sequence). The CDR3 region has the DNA TGTGCCAGCAGCGTTGCGGCGGGACTTTCCTACGAGCAGTACTTC. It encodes CASSVAAGLSYEQYF.

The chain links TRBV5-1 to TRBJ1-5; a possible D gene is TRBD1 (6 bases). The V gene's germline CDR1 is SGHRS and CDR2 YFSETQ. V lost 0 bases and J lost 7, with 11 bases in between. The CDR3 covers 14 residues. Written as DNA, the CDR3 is TGCGCCAGCAGCTTGGGGGGGGACAACCAGCCCCAGCATTTT. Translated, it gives CASSLGGDNQPQHF. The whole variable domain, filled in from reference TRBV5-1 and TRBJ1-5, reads KAGVTQTPRYLIKTRGQQVTLSCSPISGHRSVSWYQQTPGQGLQFLFEYFSETQRNKGNFPGRFSGRQFSNSRSEMNVSTLELGDSALYLCASSLGGDNQPQHFGDGTRLSIL.

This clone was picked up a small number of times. The CDR3 nucleotides are TGCGCCAGCAGCTTAGGGGAGATTAAAGAAAAACTGTTTTTT. Its translation: CASSLGEIKEKLFF. The chain joins TRBV5-1 to TRBJ1-4; a possible D gene is TRBD1 (5 bases). The CDR3 contains 14 residues. V lost 2 bases and J lost 8, with 13 bases in between. Germline CDR1 SGHRS, CDR2 YFSETQ.

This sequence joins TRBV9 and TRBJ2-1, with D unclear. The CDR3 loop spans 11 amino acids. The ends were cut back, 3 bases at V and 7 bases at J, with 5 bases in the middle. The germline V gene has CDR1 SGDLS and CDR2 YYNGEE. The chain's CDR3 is CASSARNEQFF. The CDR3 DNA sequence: TGTGCCAGCAGCGCCAGAAATGAGCAGTTCTTC.

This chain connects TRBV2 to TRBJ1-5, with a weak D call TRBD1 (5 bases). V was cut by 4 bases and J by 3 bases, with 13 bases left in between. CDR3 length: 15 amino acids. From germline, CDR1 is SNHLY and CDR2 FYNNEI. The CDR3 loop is CASSVRRGSNQPQHF. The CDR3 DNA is TGTGCCAGCAGTGTCAGGAGGGGATCCAATCAGCCCCAGCATTTT.

DNA of the CDR3: TGTGCCAGCAGCCGAGGAACGTACTCAGGAGGGACCCAGTACTTC. This codes for CASSRGTYSGGTQYF. This chain joins TRBV5-4 and TRBJ2-5; a weak D match, TRBD2 (5 bases). The CDR3 consists of 15 residues. Germline V gene sequence: CDR1 SGHNT, CDR2 YYREEE (reference sequence). V lost 4 bases and J 7 bases, leaving 20 bases between the germline ends.

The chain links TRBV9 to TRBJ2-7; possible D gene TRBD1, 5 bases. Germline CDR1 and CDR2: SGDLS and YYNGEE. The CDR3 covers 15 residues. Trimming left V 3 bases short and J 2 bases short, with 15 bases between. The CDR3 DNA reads TGTGCCAGCAGCGAGGGGCAAGGGGCTACCTACGAGCAGTACTTC. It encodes CASSEGQGATYEQYF.

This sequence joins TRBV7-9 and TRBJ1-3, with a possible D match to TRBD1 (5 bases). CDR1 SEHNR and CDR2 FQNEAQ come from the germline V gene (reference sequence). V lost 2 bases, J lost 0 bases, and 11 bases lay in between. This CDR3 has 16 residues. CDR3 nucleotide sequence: TGTGCCAGCAGCTTAAACCAGGGAGGCTCTGGAAACACCATATATTTT. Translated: CASSLNQGGSGNTIYF.

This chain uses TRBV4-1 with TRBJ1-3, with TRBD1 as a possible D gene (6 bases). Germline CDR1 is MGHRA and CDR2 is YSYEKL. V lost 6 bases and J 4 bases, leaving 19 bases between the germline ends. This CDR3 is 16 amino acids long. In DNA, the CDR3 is TGCGCCAGCAGTCGATACTCGGACAGACCCGGAAACACCATATATTTT. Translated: CASSRYSDRPGNTIYF.

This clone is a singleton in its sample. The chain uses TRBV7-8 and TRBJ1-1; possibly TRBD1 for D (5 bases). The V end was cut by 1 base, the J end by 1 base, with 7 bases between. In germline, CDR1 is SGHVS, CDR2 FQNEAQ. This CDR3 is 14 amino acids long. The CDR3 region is CASSLGGWNTEAFF. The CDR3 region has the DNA TGTGCCAGCAGCTTAGGGGGCTGGAACACTGAAGCTTTCTTT.

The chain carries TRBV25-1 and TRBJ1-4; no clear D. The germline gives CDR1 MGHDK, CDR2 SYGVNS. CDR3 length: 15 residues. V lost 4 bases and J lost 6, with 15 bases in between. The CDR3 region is CASSVTRRADEKLFF. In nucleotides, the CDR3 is TGTGCCAGCAGTGTAACAAGACGGGCCGATGAAAAACTGTTTTTT. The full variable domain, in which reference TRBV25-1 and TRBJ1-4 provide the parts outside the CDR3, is EADIYQTPRYLVIGTGKKITLECSQTMGHDKMYWYQQDPGMELHLIHYSYGVNSTEKGDLSSESTVSRIRTEHFPLTLESARPSHTSQYLCASSVTRRADEKLFFGSGTQLSVL.

For the CDR3, the DNA is TGCGCCAGCAGCCAAGATTTCGGGGGGATTGATGGCTACACCTTC. Its protein product is CASSQDFGGIDGYTF. V usage is TRBV4-1 and J usage is TRBJ1-2; perhaps TRBD1 as D (5 bases). The CDR3 runs 15 residues. Trimming took off 0 bases at V and 6 bases at J, with 14 bases between the two ends. CDR1 and CDR2 from the germline V gene are MGHRA and YSYEKL.

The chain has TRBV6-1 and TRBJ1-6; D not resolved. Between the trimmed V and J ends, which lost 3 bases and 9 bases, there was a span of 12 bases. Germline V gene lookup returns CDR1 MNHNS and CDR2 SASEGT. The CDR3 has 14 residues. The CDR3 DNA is TGTGCCAGCAGTGATCCTGGATCGGGTTCACCCCTCCACTTT. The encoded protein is CASSDPGSGSPLHF.